This TCR beta chain was captured by sequencing in a study of early T cells in non-severe SARS-CoV-2 infection. This clonotype qualifies as medium-sized (0.01 to 0.1%). The CDR3 consists of 13 residues. Germline CDR1 and CDR2: MDHEN and SYDVKM. V was trimmed by 6 bases and J by 4 bases, leaving 12 bases between them. Individual cDNA molecules received unique molecular identifiers during library preparation. Each CDR3 protein gets one entry after TCRdb re-called the 5' RACE reads with MiXCR. Here the sample spans about 58,000 distinct CDR3 sequences, less than 9.5% being singletons. This TCR was recovered from an adult who was a healthcare worker with PCR-confirmed SARS-CoV-2 infection or an uninfected control (not recorded which). The chain uses TRBV28 and TRBJ1-1; a weak D match, TRBD1 (5 bases). The sequenced sample was whole blood. CDR3: CASSPQGSTEAFF. CDR3 sequence (DNA): TGTGCCAGCAGCCCCCAGGGATCCACTGAAGCTTTCTTT.